The text below deals with one T cell receptor (beta chain). The antigen is undetermined. Genomic DNA belonging to each subset was distributed in equal measure over several immunoSEQ plates. Generated by immunoSEQ multiplex PCR, the TCRdb table keeps only in-frame clones and is missing some. Here the sample spans about 2.4 million clones, over 85% being singletons. The data were taken from a study of shared clonotypes between healthy human individuals. Turning to the study itself: Every donor yielded three CD4 naive, three CD4 memory, two CD8 naive and one CD8 memory plate.

General study findings and limits: The naive CD4 repertoires of four donors were compared, and approximately 5% of clonotypes were shared.

V dropped 4 bases and J dropped 2 bases, with 11 bases sitting between them. Per germline, CDR1 KGHSH and CDR2 LQKENI. This CDR3 has 14 amino acids. This clonotype was obtained from a man aged 18 to 30 in good health. Some clones in this sample may be carry-over from other donors' samples. The source material was naive CD4+ T cells from PBMCs. Noted subset: CD45RA+ positively selected. The chain combines TRBV18 with TRBJ1-2, with a possible D match to TRBD1 (5 bases). Here the CDR3 reads CASSLGTANYGYTF. The CDR3 region has the DNA TGTGCCAGCTCACTTGGGACGGCCAACTATGGCTACACCTTC.